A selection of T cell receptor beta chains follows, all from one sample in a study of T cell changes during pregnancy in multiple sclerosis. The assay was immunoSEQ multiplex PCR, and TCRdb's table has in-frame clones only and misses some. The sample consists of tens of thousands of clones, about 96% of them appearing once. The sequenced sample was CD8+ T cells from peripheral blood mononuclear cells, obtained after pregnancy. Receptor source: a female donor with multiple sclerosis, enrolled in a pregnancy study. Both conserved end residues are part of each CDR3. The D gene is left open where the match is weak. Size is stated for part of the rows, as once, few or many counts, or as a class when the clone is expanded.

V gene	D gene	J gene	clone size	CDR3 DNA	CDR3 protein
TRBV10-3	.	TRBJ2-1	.	TGTGCCATCGGGCAGTCGAGGGTCGATGAGCAGTTCTTC	CAIGQSRVDEQFF
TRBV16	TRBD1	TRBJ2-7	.	TGTGCCAGCAGCCAATCGGGACAGACCTACGAGCAGTACTTC	CASSQSGQTYEQYF
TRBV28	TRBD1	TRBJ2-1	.	TGTGCCAGCACCCAAGGGGGCGGGCCGTACAATGAGCAGTTCTTC	CASTQGGGPYNEQFF
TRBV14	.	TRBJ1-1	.	TGTGCCAGCAGCCAAGATACGAGGGCTGAAGCTTTCTTT	CASSQDTRAEAFF
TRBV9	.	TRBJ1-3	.	TGTGCCAGCAGTCCCCAAGGAAACACCATATATTTT	CASSPQGNTIYF
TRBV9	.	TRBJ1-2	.	TGTGCCAGCAGCGTAGAGGGAGGACTTCTCTATGGCTACACCTTC	CASSVEGGLLYGYTF
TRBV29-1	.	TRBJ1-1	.	TGCAGCGTACCCCTATTCACAGGGAAGGGCACTGAAGCTTTCTTT	CSVPLFTGKGTEAFF
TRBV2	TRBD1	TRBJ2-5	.	TGTGCCAGCGAGGCGGGACAGGGGGCGCCGGGAGAGACCCAGTACTTC	CASEAGQGAPGETQYF
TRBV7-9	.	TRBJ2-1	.	TGTGCCAGCAGCTTAGGAGGAAAAGGCTCCTACAATGAGCAGTTCTTC	CASSLGGKGSYNEQFF
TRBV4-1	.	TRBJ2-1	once	TGCGCCAGCAGCCAGGAGGGAGCCTCGCCCGAGCAGTTCTTC	CASSQEGASPEQFF
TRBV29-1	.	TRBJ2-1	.	TGCAGCGTCAGGGAATACAATGAGCAGTTCTTC	CSVREYNEQFF
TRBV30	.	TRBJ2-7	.	TGTGCCTGGAGTGTACGTGACAAAGACTACGAGCAGTACTTC	CAWSVRDKDYEQYF
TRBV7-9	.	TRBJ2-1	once	TGTGCCAGCAGCTCGGGGACTAATGAGCAGTTCTTC	CASSSGTNEQFF